One sample yielded the 5 T cell receptor beta chains listed below, sequenced in a study of blood T cell repertoires in COVID-19. The assay was immunoSEQ multiplex PCR, and TCRdb's table has in-frame clones only and misses some. Of 150,000 to 200,000 clones listed, roughly 82% are singletons. Material: PBMCs or T cells enriched from blood (not recorded which). Every receptor here comes from a man aged 50-60 years who had recovered from COVID-19.

This clone was seen only a few times. The J gene is TRBJ1-2, the V gene TRBV3-1 (or the pseudogene TRBV3-2); the match to TRBD1 covers 7 bases. The length of the CDR3 is 15 residues. Germline loops: CDR1 LGHDT, CDR2 YNNKEL (reference sequence). The V segment lost 1 base and the J segment 8 bases; nucleotides outside the gene matches: 10. This CDR3 is CASSQGQGGAGGYTF. For the CDR3, the DNA is TGTGCCAGCAGCCAAGGTCAAGGGGGCGCGGGAGGCTACACCTTC.

The chain carries TRBV19 and TRBJ2-1, with 8 bases that match TRBD1. The junction had 2 bases not matched to a gene; V was cut back by 3 bases and J by 4 bases. The CDR3 is 14 residues long. The V gene's germline CDR1 is LNHDA and CDR2 SQIVND (reference sequence). The CDR3 spells CASSMGTGYNEQFF. CDR3 in DNA: TGTGCCAGTAGTATGGGGACAGGTTACAATGAGCAGTTCTTC. The entire variable domain, with the rest obtained from reference TRBV19 and TRBJ2-1, is as follows: DGGITQSPKYLFRKEGQNVTLSCEQNLNHDAMYWYRQDPGQGLRLIYYSQIVNDFQKGDIAEGYSVSREKKESFPLTVTSAQKNPTAFYLCASSMGTGYNEQFFGPGTRLTVL.

In its sample, this clone was seen a few times. The chain has TRBV28 and TRBJ1-5; 10 positions match TRBD1. The CDR3 is made up of 16 amino acids. From germline, CDR1 is MDHEN and CDR2 SYDVKM. V shed 3 bases, J shed 6 bases, and the junction held 8 bases outside the gene matches. The chain's CDR3 is CASSFGDRGNGQPQHF. CDR3 bases: TGTGCCAGCAGTTTCGGGGACAGGGGTAACGGTCAGCCCCAGCATTTT.

The chain couples TRBV9 to TRBJ2-7; D gene unclear. The length of the CDR3 is 11 residues. The V gene lost 4 bases and the J gene lost 1 base, with 3 bases spanning the gap. Germline V gives CDR1 SGDLS, CDR2 YYNGEE. CDR3 sequence: CASSRSYEQYF. In nucleotides, the CDR3 is TGTGCCAGCAGCCGTTCCTACGAGCAGTACTTC.

V and J are TRBV5-1 and TRBJ2-4; maybe TRBD1 (7 bases). The CDR3 totals 15 residues. V was trimmed by 4 bases and J by 0 bases, leaving 11 bases between them. Germline assignment: CDR1 SGHRS and CDR2 YFSETQ. The CDR3 DNA reads TGCGCCAGCAGCGTCCAGGGGGGAGCCAAAAACATTCAGTACTTC. It specifies CASSVQGGAKNIQYF.